The 22 T cell receptor beta chains below all came from one sample that was sequenced in a study of blood T cell repertoires in COVID-19. Data came from immunoSEQ multiplex PCR; TCRdb stores just in-frame clones and leaves some out. The repertoire holds around 700,000 clones, 85% to 90% seen once, with approximately 0.25% in the top ten. Sample: peripheral blood. The receptors stem from a woman in her late teens or twenties with acute or convalescent COVID-19.

The gene calls are TRBV5-1 and TRBJ2-3; 13 bases fit TRBD2. Trimming cost V 1 base and J 8 bases; bases outside gene matches: 16. Germline lookup yields CDR1 SGHRS and CDR2 YFSETQ. This CDR3 spans 19 amino acids. CDR3 in DNA: TGCGCCAGCAGCTTGCGCCCTTCTAACTGGACTAGCGGGGGTGGTACGCAGTATTTT. Translating gives CASSLRPSNWTSGGGTQYF. The full variable domain, completed using reference TRBV5-1 and TRBJ2-3, is KAGVTQTPRYLIKTRGQQVTLSCSPISGHRSVSWYQQTPGQGLQFLFEYFSETQRNKGNFPGRFSGRQFSNSRSEMNVSTLELGDSALYLCASSLRPSNWTSGGGTQYFGPGTRLTVL.

The chain recombines TRBV4-1 with TRBJ1-3; 10 positions agree with TRBD1. This CDR3 is built from 16 residues. Per the germline V gene, CDR1 is MGHRA and CDR2 is YSYEKL. Trimming cost V 2 bases and J 6 bases; bases outside gene matches: 7. The CDR3 nucleotides read TGCGCCAGCAGCCAACCCGGGACAGGGGCTTTAAACACCATATATTTT. It is translated as CASSQPGTGALNTIYF.

The J gene is TRBJ2-4, the V gene TRBV24-1; a weak D match, TRBD1 (5 bases). Between the trimmed V and J ends, which lost 2 bases and 8 bases, there was a span of 12 bases. Germline loops: CDR1 KGHDR, CDR2 SFDVKD. The CDR3 is 14 residues long. The CDR3 coding sequence is TGTGCCACCAGTGATTCAGGGTCATGGGACATTCAGTACTTC. Protein: CATSDSGSWDIQYF.

This clone was picked up one time. The chain links TRBV2 to TRBJ1-1; no clear D gene. This CDR3 region has 14 residues. With 4 bases removed from V and 1 base from J, the gap between germline ends came to 10 bases. Germline V gene data show CDR1 as SNHLY and CDR2 as FYNNEI. CDR3 amino acids: CASSAVRKNTEAFF. As DNA, the CDR3 is TGTGCCAGCAGTGCTGTCAGAAAGAACACTGAAGCTTTCTTT.

To note about this clone: The germline gene is not matched at one end of the junction; a read error may be the cause. Written as DNA, the CDR3 is TGTGCCACAAGTGGTAAGGGGGCAGGGAATGAGCAGTTCTTC. Translating it yields CATSGKGAGNEQFF. V is TRBV24-1 and J is TRBJ2-1, with TRBD1 matching 7 bases. In germline, CDR1 is KGHDR, CDR2 SFDVKD. The length of the CDR3 is 14 residues.

The V call is TRBV24-1, the J call TRBJ2-1, with 7 bases fitting TRBD1. Germline V lookup: CDR1 KGHDR, CDR2 SFDVKD. This CDR3 has 14 residues. V shed 6 bases, J shed 3 bases, and the junction held 4 bases outside the gene matches. The CDR3 region has the DNA TGTGCCACCAGTTCCCGGGACAGCTACAATGAGCAGTTCTTC. Protein: CATSSRDSYNEQFF.

The chain combines TRBV12-3 or TRBV12-4 with TRBJ2-7; 9 nucleotides align to TRBD2. This CDR3 comprises 13 residues. V dropped 6 bases and J dropped 0; count of bases not matched to a gene: 0. CDR3 sequence: CASRAGGSYEQYF. DNA for the CDR3: TGTGCCAGCAGAGCGGGGGGCTCCTACGAGCAGTACTTC.

J is TRBJ1-5 and V is TRBV19, with 8 bases aligning to TRBD1. Germline trimming cut 3 bases from V and 6 bases from J; bases unmatched to any gene: 1. Germline loops: CDR1 LNHDA, CDR2 SQIVND (reference sequence). The CDR3 runs to 13 residues. CDR3 DNA sequence: TGTGCCAGTAGTATGGGACAGGTTCAGCCCCAGCATTTT. Residues: CASSMGQVQPQHF.

This clone has only one observation. The rearrangement joins TRBV2 to TRBJ1-1; weak D call: TRBD1 (5 bases). CDR1 SNHLY and CDR2 FYNNEI come from the germline V gene. V was trimmed by 7 bases and J by 3 bases, leaving 18 bases between them. This CDR3 contains 15 residues. DNA of the CDR3: TGTGCCAGCACTTTGTATGGCGGGACCTACACTGAAGCTTTCTTT. Translated, it gives CASTLYGGTYTEAFF.

CDR3 nucleotide sequence: TGCAGCGTTGAAGGGGGACAGGCCCTGGTCGGCTACACCTTC. Its protein is CSVEGGQALVGYTF. The chain links TRBV29-1 to TRBJ1-2; 8 bases match TRBD1. This CDR3 comprises 14 residues. From germline, CDR1 is SQVTM and CDR2 ANQGSEA. J gave up 8 bases and V 1 base, and 9 bases lay outside the gene matches. The variable domain in full, completed from reference TRBV29-1 and TRBJ1-2, reads SAVISQKPSRDICQRGTSLTIQCQVDSQVTMMFWYRQQPGQSLTLIATANQGSEATYESGFVIDKFPISRPNLTFSTLTVSNMSPEDSSIYLCSVEGGQALVGYTFGSGTRLTVV.

V usage is TRBV27 and J usage is TRBJ1-5, with 7 bases aligning to TRBD1. Germline V gene sequence: CDR1 MNHEY, CDR2 SMNVEV (reference sequence). This CDR3 spans 13 amino acids. V shed 3 bases and J 8 bases; nucleotides not matched to a gene: 4. CDR3 in amino acids: CASSFGGGKPQHF. In nucleotides, the CDR3 is TGTGCCAGCAGTTTCGGAGGGGGCAAGCCCCAGCATTTT.

The chain has TRBV10-3 and TRBJ1-1; 7 nucleotides agree with TRBD1. Per germline, CDR1 ENHRY and CDR2 SYGVKD. J was trimmed by 7 bases and V by 6 bases; bases with no gene match: 20. The length of the CDR3 is 17 residues. The CDR3 nucleotides are TGTGCCATCAGAGGGGGCGCTAAACCCCCCAATCTAGGTGAAGCTTTCTTT. Translated, it gives CAIRGGAKPPNLGEAFF.

V gene TRBV7-3 combines with J gene TRBJ2-1, with 10 bases lining up with TRBD2. V lost 5 bases and J lost 4; bases outside the gene matches: 8. CDR1 and CDR2 (germline): SGHTA, FQGTGA. The CDR3 has 16 amino acids. The CDR3 DNA reads as TGTGCCAGCAGCCCTCGAGCGGGGGGGCTTTACAATGAGCAGTTCTTC. This encodes CASSPRAGGLYNEQFF. Variable domain in full (rest from reference TRBV7-3 and TRBJ2-1): GAGVSQTPSNKVTEKGKYVELRCDPISGHTALYWYRQSLGQGPEFLIYFQGTGAADDSGLPNDRFFAVRPEGSVSTLKIQRTERGDSAVYLCASSPRAGGLYNEQFFGPGTRLTVL.

The chain recombines TRBV6-5 with TRBJ2-7; 7 nucleotides agree with TRBD1. Trimming cost V 2 bases and J 11 bases; bases outside gene matches: 9. The germline V gene encodes CDR1 MNHEY and CDR2 SVGAGI. The CDR3 consists of 13 residues. The CDR3 sequence is CASSYERDSSKYF. The CDR3 bases are TGTGCCAGCAGTTACGAAAGGGACAGCTCAAAGTACTTC.

V usage is TRBV6-6 and J usage is TRBJ1-2; possibly TRBD1 for D (5 bases). This CDR3 is built from 13 residues. The germline V gene encodes CDR1 MNHNY and CDR2 SVGAGI (reference sequence). V gave up 2 bases and J gave up 7 bases, with 11 bases separating them. The CDR3 sequence is CASSYGRGGGYTF. CDR3 nucleotides: TGTGCCAGCAGTTACGGTAGGGGAGGTGGCTACACCTTC.

This chain links TRBV5-8 with TRBJ1-2, with 9 bases identical to TRBD1. Looked up from germline, CDR1 is SGHTS and CDR2 is YDEGEE. The CDR3 is made up of 14 amino acids. The J segment lost 6 bases and the V segment lost 2 bases, leaving 5 bases of the junction unmatched. CDR3 protein: CASSLGQGPNGYTF. DNA for the CDR3: TGTGCCAGCAGCTTAGGACAGGGGCCCAATGGCTACACCTTC.

The CDR3 loop reads CASDRGTLSTDTQYF. The CDR3 bases are TGTGCCAGTGATCGGGGGACCCTAAGCACAGATACGCAGTATTTT. V gene TRBV6-5 combines with J gene TRBJ2-3; D is possibly TRBD2 (6 bases). This CDR3 is built from 15 residues. CDR1 is MNHEY and CDR2 is SVGAGI in the germline V gene. Trimming took 9 bases from V and 0 from J, leaving 16 bases between them.

The rearrangement uses TRBV2 and TRBJ2-2; TRBD1 matches at 7 bases. Germline CDR1 SNHLY, CDR2 FYNNEI. With V trimmed by 7 bases and J by 7 bases, 3 bases remained unmatched. CDR3 length: 12 residues. The CDR3 protein is CASKGAIGELFF. The CDR3 DNA reads as TGTGCCAGCAAGGGGGCGATCGGGGAGCTGTTTTTT.

V usage is TRBV30 and J usage is TRBJ2-7, with 11 nucleotides matching TRBD1. With 5 bases clipped from V and 4 bases from J, the junction kept 4 bases outside the gene matches. The CDR3 totals 13 residues. Per the germline V gene, CDR1 is GTSNPN and CDR2 is SVGIG (reference sequence). The CDR3 loop reads CAWEDRGQYEQYF. The DNA for the CDR3 is TGTGCCTGGGAGGACAGGGGGCAATACGAGCAGTACTTC.

The chain has TRBV7-9 and TRBJ2-1; 10 bases fit TRBD1. This CDR3 has 16 amino acids. Trimming removed 5 bases from V and 6 bases from J; junction bases left unmatched: 10. Germline CDR1 SEHNR, CDR2 FQNEAQ (reference sequence). CDR3 region: CASSPKPGQGLNEQFF. The CDR3 region has the DNA TGTGCCAGCAGCCCTAAACCGGGACAGGGGCTCAATGAGCAGTTCTTC.

This chain joins TRBV9 and TRBJ1-1, with TRBD1 as a possible D gene (6 bases). The CDR3 totals 13 residues. The V end was cut by 4 bases, the J end by 7 bases, with 14 bases between. Germline CDR1 reads SGDLS; CDR2 reads YYNGEE. CDR3 sequence: CASSPGTSFEAFF. CDR3 DNA sequence: TGTGCCAGCAGCCCAGGGACATCATTTGAAGCTTTCTTT.

This clone was recorded once. This chain joins TRBV14 and TRBJ2-7, with D possibly being TRBD1 (7 bases). Germline V gives CDR1 SGHDN, CDR2 FVKESK. The CDR3 loop spans 15 amino acids. Deletions cut 3 bases from V and 4 bases from J, with 16 bases between. CDR3 DNA sequence: TGTGCCAGCAGCCACCGGCGGGGACAGACTTACGAGCAGTACTTC. Translated: CASSHRRGQTYEQYF.